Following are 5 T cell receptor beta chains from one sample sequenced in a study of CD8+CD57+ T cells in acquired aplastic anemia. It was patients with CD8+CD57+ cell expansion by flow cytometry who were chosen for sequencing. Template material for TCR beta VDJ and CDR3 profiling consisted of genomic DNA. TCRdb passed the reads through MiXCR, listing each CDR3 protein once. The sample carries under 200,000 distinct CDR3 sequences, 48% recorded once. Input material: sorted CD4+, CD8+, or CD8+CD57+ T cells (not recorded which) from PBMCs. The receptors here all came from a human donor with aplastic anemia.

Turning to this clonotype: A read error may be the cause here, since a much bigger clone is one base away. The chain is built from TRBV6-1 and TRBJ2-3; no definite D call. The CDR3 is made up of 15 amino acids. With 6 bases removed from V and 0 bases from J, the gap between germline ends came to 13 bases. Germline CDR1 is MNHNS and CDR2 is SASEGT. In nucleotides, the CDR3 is TGTGCCAGCAGGGAAATCGAGCGTAGCACAGATACGCAGTATTTT. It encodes CASREIERSTDTQYF.

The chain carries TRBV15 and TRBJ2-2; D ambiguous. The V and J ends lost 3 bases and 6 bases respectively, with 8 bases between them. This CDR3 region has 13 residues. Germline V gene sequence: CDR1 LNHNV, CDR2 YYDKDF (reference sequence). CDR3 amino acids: CATSSSKAGELFF. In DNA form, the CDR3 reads TGTGCCACCAGCAGCTCCAAGGCCGGGGAGCTGTTTTTT.

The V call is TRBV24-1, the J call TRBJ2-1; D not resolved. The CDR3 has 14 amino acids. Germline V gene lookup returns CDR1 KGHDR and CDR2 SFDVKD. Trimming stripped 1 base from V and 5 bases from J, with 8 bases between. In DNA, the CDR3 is TGTGCCACCAGTGATTTAGCAGATAACAATGAGCAGTTCTTC. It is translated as CATSDLADNNEQFF.

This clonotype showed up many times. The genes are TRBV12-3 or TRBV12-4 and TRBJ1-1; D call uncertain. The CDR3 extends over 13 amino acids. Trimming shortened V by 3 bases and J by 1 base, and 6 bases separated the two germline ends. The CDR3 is CASSFPPNTEAFF. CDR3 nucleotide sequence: TGTGCCAGCAGTTTCCCCCCGAACACTGAAGCTTTCTTT.

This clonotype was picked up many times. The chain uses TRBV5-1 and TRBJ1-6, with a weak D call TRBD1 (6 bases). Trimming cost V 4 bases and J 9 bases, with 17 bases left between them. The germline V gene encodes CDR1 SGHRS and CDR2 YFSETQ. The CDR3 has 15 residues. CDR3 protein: CASSPGGQRSSPLHF. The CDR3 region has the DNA TGCGCCAGCAGCCCGGGGGGCCAGAGGTCTTCACCCCTCCACTTT. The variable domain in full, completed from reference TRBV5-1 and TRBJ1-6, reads KAGVTQTPRYLIKTRGQQVTLSCSPISGHRSVSWYQQTPGQGLQFLFEYFSETQRNKGNFPGRFSGRQFSNSRSEMNVSTLELGDSALYLCASSPGGQRSSPLHFGNGTRLTVT.